This T cell receptor (beta chain) was sequenced during a study of blood T cell repertoires in COVID-19. The V end lost 6 bases, the J end lost 3 bases, and 11 bases lay between the germline ends. Germline CDR1 reads LNHDA; CDR2 reads SQIVND (reference sequence). CDR3 length: 13 residues. Here immunoSEQ multiplex PCR was the method, and the copy in TCRdb shows in-frame clones only, minus some. The sample holds 120,000 or so clones, 80% to 90% seen once. The V and J genes are TRBV19 and TRBJ1-1; D unresolved. The specimen was peripheral blood. The sequence derives from a woman aged 50 to 60 with acute or convalescent COVID-19. The CDR3 region has the DNA TGTGCCAGTAGGGCTGGGAGCTACACTGAAGCTTTCTTT. The encoded protein is CASRAGSYTEAFF.